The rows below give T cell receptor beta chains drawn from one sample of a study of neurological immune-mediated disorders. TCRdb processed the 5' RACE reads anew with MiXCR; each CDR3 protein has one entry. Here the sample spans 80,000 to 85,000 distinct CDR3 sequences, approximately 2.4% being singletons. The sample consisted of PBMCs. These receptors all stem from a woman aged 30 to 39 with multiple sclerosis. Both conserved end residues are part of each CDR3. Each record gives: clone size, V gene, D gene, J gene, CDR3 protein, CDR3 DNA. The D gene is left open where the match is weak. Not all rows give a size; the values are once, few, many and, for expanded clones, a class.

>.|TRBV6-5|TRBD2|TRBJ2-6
CASSYAGLAGSSGANVLTF
TGTGCCAGCAGTTACGCAGGGCTAGCGGGGAGCTCTGGGGCCAACGTCCTGACTTTC
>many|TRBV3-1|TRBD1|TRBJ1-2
CASSREGGGRGYTF
TGTGCCAGCAGCCGAGAAGGGGGCGGGCGAGGCTACACCTTC
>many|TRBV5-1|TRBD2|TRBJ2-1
CASKIGLAGSYNEQFF
TGCGCCAGCAAAATTGGACTAGCGGGCTCCTACAATGAGCAGTTCTTC
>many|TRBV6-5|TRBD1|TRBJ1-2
CASAKQGGGYGYTF
TGTGCCAGCGCTAAACAGGGGGGAGGCTATGGCTACACCTTC
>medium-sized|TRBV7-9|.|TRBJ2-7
CASSKVADSSYEQYF
TGTGCCAGCAGCAAGGTGGCGGATAGCTCCTACGAGCAGTACTTC
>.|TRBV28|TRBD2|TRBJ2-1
CASSRAGGPPYEQFF
TGTGCCAGCAGTCGAGCGGGAGGGCCCCCTTATGAGCAGTTCTTC
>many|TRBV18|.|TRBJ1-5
CASSPMGNPQPQHF
TGTGCCAGCTCACCAATGGGTAATCCTCAGCCCCAGCATTTT
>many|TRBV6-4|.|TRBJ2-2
CASSDSSRNTGELFF
TGTGCCAGCAGTGACTCGAGCAGAAACACCGGGGAGCTGTTTTTT
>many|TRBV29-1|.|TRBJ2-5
CSVVRGPIETQYF
TGCAGCGTTGTGCGGGGGCCAATAGAGACCCAGTACTTC
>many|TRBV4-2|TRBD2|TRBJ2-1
CASSQDPASGEQFF
TGTGCCAGCAGCCAAGATCCAGCTAGCGGTGAGCAGTTCTTC
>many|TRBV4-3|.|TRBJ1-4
CASSDRPHEKLFF
TGCGCCAGCAGCGACAGGCCCCATGAAAAACTGTTTTTT
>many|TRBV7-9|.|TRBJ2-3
CASTERVFDTDTQYF
TGTGCCAGCACCGAGCGCGTCTTCGACACAGATACGCAGTATTTT
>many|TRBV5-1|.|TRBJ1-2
CASSLLVSNYGYTF
TGCGCCAGCAGCTTGTTAGTCTCAAACTATGGCTACACCTTC
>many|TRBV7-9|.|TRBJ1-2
CASSSPFERAHYGYTF
TGTGCCAGCAGCTCCCCCTTCGAACGGGCCCACTATGGCTACACCTTC
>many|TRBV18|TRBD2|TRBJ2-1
CASSPRTSGHNEQFF
TGTGCCAGCTCACCTCGGACTAGCGGACACAATGAGCAGTTCTTC
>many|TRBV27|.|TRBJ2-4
CASSNPGLLAKNIQYF
TGTGCCAGCAGTAACCCGGGGTTACTAGCCAAAAACATTCAGTACTTC
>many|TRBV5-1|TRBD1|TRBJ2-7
CASSSTTGGTYEQYF
TGCGCCAGCAGCTCTACGACAGGGGGCACGTACGAGCAGTACTTC
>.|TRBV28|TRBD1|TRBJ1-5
CASGWTGGDKTQNF
TGTGCCAGCGGGTGGACAGGGGGCGATAAGACCCAGAATTTT
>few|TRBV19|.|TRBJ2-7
CASSIEGDYSYEQYF
TGTGCCAGTAGTATAGAGGGCGATTATTCCTACGAGCAGTACTTC
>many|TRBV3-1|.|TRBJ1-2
CASRFGGNGYTF
TGTGCCAGCAGATTCGGGGGTAATGGCTACACCTTC
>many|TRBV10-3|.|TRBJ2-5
CAISKTREEETQYF
TGTGCCATCAGTAAAACCCGAGAGGAAGAGACCCAGTACTTC
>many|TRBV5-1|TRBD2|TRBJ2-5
CASSSRLAEETQYF
TGCGCCAGCAGCTCCCGACTAGCGGAAGAGACCCAGTACTTC
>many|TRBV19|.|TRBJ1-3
CASSGGGAGNTIYF
TGTGCCAGTAGCGGAGGAGGGGCTGGAAACACCATATATTTT
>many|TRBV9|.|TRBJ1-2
CASSVGQRSYGYTF
TGTGCCAGCAGCGTAGGACAGAGATCCTATGGCTACACCTTC
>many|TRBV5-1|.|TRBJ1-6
CASSLEAVRNNSPLHF
TGCGCCAGCAGCTTGGAGGCAGTTCGGAATAATTCACCCCTCCACTTT
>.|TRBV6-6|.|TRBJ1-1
CASSYASGVGPSTEAFF
TGTGCCAGCAGTTACGCCTCAGGGGTAGGGCCATCGACTGAAGCTTTCTTT
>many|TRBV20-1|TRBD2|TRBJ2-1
CSDQGTSGSGEQFF
TGCAGCGATCAGGGGACTAGCGGGAGTGGTGAGCAGTTCTTC
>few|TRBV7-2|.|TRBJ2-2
CASSLLDTGELFF
TGTGCCAGCAGCTTACTGGACACCGGGGAGCTGTTTTTT
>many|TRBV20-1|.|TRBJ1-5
CSASRGEQPQHF
TGCAGTGCTAGTAGGGGGGAGCAGCCCCAGCATTTT